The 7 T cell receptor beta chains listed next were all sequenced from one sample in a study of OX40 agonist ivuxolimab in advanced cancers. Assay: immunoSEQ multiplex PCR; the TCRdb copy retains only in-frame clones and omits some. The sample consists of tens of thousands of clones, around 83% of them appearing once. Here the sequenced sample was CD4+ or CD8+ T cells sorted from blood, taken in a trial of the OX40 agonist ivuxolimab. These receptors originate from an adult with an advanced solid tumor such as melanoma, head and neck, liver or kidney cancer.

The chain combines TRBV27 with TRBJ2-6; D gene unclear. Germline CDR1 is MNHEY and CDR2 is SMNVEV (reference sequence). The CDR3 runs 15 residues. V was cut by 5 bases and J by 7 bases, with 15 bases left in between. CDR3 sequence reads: CASSAEPWVANVLTF. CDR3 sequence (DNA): TGTGCCAGCAGTGCCGAGCCCTGGGTTGCCAACGTCCTGACTTTC.

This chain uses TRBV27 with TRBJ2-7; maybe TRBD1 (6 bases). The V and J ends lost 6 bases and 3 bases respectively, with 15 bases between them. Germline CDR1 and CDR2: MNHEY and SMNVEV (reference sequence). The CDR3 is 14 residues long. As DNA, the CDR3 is TGTGCCAGCAGCTTAGGGGGAGAGTACTACGAGCAGTACTTC. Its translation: CASSLGGEYYEQYF.

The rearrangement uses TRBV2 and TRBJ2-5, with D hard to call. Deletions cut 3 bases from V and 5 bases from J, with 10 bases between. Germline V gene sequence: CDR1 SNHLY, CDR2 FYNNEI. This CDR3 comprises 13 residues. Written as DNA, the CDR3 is TGTGCCAGCAGTGATTCTGAGTTGGAGACCCAGTACTTC. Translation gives CASSDSELETQYF.

CDR3 loop: CASSMGGAYEQYF. As DNA, the CDR3 is TGTGCCAGTAGTATGGGAGGGGCCTACGAGCAGTACTTC. V gene TRBV19 combines with J gene TRBJ2-7, with TRBD2 matching 7 bases. There are 13 residues in the CDR3. Germline V CDR1 and CDR2: LNHDA, SQIVND (reference sequence). Trimming cost V 3 bases and J 2 bases; bases outside gene matches: 1. Full variable domain (outside the CDR3, taken from reference TRBV19 and TRBJ2-7): DGGITQSPKYLFRKEGQNVTLSCEQNLNHDAMYWYRQDPGQGLRLIYYSQIVNDFQKGDIAEGYSVSREKKESFPLTVTSAQKNPTAFYLCASSMGGAYEQYFGPGTRLTVT.

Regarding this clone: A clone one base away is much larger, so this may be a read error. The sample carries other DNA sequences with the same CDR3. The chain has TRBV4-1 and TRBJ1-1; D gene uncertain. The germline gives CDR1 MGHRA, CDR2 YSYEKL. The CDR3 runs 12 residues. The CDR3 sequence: CASSQAASEAFF. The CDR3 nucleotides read TGCGCCAGCAGCCAGGCAGCATCTGAAGCTTTTTTT.

CDR3 sequence reads: CASSSSGTYSNQPQHF. In nucleotides, the CDR3 is TGTGCCAGCAGTTCCTCCGGGACATATAGCAATCAGCCCCAGCATTTT. This sequence joins TRBV28 and TRBJ1-5, with a tentative D call TRBD1 (6 bases). There are 16 residues in the CDR3. Germline CDR1 is MDHEN and CDR2 is SYDVKM. The ends were cut back, 4 bases at V and 0 bases at J, with 13 bases in the middle.

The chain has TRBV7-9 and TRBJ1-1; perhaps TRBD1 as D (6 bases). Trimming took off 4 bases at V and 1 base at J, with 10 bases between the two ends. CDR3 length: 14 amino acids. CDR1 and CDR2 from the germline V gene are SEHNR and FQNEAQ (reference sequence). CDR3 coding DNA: TGTGCCAGCAGCTCCCGGGGGGCGAACACTGAAGCTTTCTTT. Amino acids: CASSSRGANTEAFF.